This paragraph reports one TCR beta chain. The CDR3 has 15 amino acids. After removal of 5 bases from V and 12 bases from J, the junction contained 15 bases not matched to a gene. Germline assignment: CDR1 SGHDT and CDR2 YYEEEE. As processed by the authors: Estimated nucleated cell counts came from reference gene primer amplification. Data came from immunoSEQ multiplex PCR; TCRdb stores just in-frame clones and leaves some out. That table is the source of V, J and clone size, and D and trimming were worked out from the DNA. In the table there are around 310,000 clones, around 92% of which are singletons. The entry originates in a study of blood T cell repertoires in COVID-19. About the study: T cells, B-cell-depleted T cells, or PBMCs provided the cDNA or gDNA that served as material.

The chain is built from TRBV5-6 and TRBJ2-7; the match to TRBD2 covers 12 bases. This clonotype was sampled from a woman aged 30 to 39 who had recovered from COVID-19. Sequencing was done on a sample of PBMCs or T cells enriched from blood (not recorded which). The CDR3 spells CASSFGHGLAGRVYF. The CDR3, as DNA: TGTGCCAGCAGTTTTGGACACGGACTAGCGGGAAGGGTGTACTTC.